The sequence of this T cell receptor (beta chain) was determined in a study of regulatory T cells in long-lasting Graves disease. Looking at the study overall: Antithyroid drugs had been taken by newly diagnosed Graves' patients for under 3 months. General study points: Accuracy was perhaps lowered by the small sample size.

CDR3-region Arm-PCR and iRepertoire HTBI primers produced the TCR beta libraries. TCRdb analysed the multiplex PCR reads with MiXCR anew, one entry per CDR3 protein. The sample has about 540,000 distinct CDR3 sequences, roughly 14% seen once; the top ten hold 8% to 10%. Trimming at V came to 5 bases and at J to 3 bases, leaving 4 bases not matched to a gene. The CDR3 has 13 amino acids. From germline, CDR1 is SGHNT and CDR2 YENEEA. Time point: newly diagnosed GD, antithyroid drugs for less than 3 months. Generation of the TCR library employed RNA extracted from PBMCs. This clonotype was seen ten or more times. The antigen is not known. These data also formed part of another study, on T cells in Graves' hyperthyroidism and ophthalmopathy. That study adds: The primer set for the first-round RT-PCR of the TCR CDR3 was HTBI. Most expanded thyroid clonotypes above 0.001 also appeared in blood.

The TCR sequence derives from a man aged 25 to 40 with Graves disease. The V and J genes are TRBV11-3 and TRBJ2-7; 7 bases map to TRBD2. The sample in question was peripheral blood mononuclear cells (PBMCs), obtained at new diagnosis, from a patient treated with antithyroid drugs. CDR3 amino acids: CASSGSSGYEQYF. In DNA, the CDR3 is TGTGCCAGCAGCGGGTCTAGCGGCTACGAGCAGTACTTC.